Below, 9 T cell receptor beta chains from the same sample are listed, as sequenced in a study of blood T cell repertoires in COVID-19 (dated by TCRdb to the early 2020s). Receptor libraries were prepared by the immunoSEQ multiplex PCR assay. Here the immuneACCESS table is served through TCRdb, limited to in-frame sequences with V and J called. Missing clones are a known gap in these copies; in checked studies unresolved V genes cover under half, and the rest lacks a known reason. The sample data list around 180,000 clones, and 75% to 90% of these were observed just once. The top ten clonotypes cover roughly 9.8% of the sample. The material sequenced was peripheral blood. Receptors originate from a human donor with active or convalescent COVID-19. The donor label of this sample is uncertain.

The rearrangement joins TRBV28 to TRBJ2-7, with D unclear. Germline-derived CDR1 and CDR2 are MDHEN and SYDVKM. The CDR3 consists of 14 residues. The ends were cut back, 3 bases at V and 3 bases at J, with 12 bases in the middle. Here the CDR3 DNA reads TGTGCCAGCAGTTTCGGTCTAGTGGACTACGAGCAGTACTTC. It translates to CASSFGLVDYEQYF.

CDR3 nucleotides: TGTGCCAGCAGTGCCGAAACAGGGGGAGGAAAACTGTTTTTT. It codes for CASSAETGGGKLFF. The chain links TRBV6-4 to TRBJ1-4, with 8 bases identical to TRBD1. The J segment lost 10 bases and the V segment lost 4 bases, leaving 8 bases of the junction unmatched. This CDR3 spans 14 amino acids. Per the germline V gene, CDR1 is MRHNA and CDR2 is SNTAGT.

The CDR3 sequence is CASGFTGSEFF. CDR3 nucleotides: TGTGCCAGCGGATTTACAGGGTCGGAGTTCTTC. The J gene is TRBJ2-1, the V gene TRBV27; D is perhaps TRBD1 (6 bases). Germline values: CDR1 MNHEY, CDR2 SMNVEV (reference sequence). Trimming pared 8 bases from V and 14 bases from J, leaving 16 bases between. The CDR3 totals 11 residues.

The CDR3 reads CASSAEGGSGSGNTIYF. CDR3 in DNA: TGTGCCAGCAGCGCGGAAGGGGGCTCCGGCTCTGGAAACACCATATATTTT. The gene calls are TRBV9 and TRBJ1-3; 7 bases line up with TRBD1. Germline assignment: CDR1 SGDLS and CDR2 YYNGEE. This CDR3 is built from 17 residues. Germline trimming cut 3 bases from V and 0 bases from J; bases unmatched to any gene: 9. Combining the CDR3 with reference TRBV9 and TRBJ1-3 gives the whole variable domain DSGVTQTPKHLITATGQRVTLRCSPRSGDLSVYWYQQSLDQGLQFLIQYYNGEERAKGNILERFSAQQFPDLHSELNLSSLELGDSALYFCASSAEGGSGSGNTIYFGEGSWLTVV.

The CDR3 protein is CASSLVVQGNYGYTF. The CDR3 region has the DNA TGTGCCAGCAGCTTGGTAGTCCAGGGGAACTATGGCTACACCTTC. The chain is built from TRBV5-5 and TRBJ1-2; D possibly corresponds to TRBD1 (6 bases). The CDR3 loop spans 15 amino acids. Germline CDR1 reads SGHKS; CDR2 reads YYEKEE (reference sequence). The V end was cut by 0 bases, the J end by 2 bases, with 11 bases between.

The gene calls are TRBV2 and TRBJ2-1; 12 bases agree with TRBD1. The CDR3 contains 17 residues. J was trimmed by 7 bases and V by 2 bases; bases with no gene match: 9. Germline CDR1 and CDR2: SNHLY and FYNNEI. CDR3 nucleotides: TGTGCCAGCAGTGAACTCTTTGGGACAGGGGGCCGGAATGAGCAGTTCTTC. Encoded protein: CASSELFGTGGRNEQFF.

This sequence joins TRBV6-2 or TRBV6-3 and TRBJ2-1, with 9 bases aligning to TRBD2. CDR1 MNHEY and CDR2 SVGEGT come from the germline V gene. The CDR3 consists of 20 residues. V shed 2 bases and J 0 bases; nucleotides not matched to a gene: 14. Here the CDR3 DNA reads TGTGCCAGCAGTTACGAGCACACAGCGGGGGGCCGATACTCCTACAATGAGCAGTTCTTC. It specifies CASSYEHTAGGRYSYNEQFF.

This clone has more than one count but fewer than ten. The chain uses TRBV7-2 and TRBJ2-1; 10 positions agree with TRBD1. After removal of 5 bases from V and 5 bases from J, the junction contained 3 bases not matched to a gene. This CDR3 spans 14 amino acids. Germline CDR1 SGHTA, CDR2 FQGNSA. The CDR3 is CASSAGTGDNEQFF. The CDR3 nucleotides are TGTGCCAGCAGCGCCGGGACAGGGGACAATGAGCAGTTCTTC.

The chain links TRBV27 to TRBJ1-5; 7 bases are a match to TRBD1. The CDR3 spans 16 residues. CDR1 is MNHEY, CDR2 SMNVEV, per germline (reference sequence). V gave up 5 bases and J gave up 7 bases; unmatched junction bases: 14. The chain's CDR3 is CASSPRTGSWRQPQHF. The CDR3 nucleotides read TGTGCCAGCAGTCCCCGGACAGGATCGTGGAGGCAGCCCCAGCATTTT.